This passage covers 22 T cell receptor beta chains from one sample sequenced in a study of blood T cell repertoires in COVID-19. TCRdb's copy holds only in-frame clones and misses some; the assay was immunoSEQ multiplex PCR. The sample gives 65,000 or so clones, about 81% of which show up once; 15% is in the top ten. Input material: peripheral blood. The source of these receptors is a man older than 75 with acute or convalescent COVID-19.

The chain recombines TRBV5-4 with TRBJ2-2, with D tentatively TRBD1 (6 bases). The V end was cut by 4 bases, the J end by 3 bases, with 16 bases between. This CDR3 spans 16 amino acids. The germline V gene has CDR1 SGHNT and CDR2 YYREEE (reference sequence). DNA for the CDR3: TGTGCCAGCAGCATTGGCAGGGGATCGGACACCGGGGAGCTGTTTTTT. Protein: CASSIGRGSDTGELFF. Full variable domain (missing parts from reference TRBV5-4 and TRBJ2-2): ETGVTQSPTHLIKTRGQQVTLRCSSQSGHNTVSWYQQALGQGPQFIFQYYREEENGRGNFPPRFSGLQFPNYSSELNVNALELDDSALYLCASSIGRGSDTGELFFGEGSRLTVL.

This clone was detected only once. The chain recombines TRBV5-5 with TRBJ1-1; the match to TRBD1 covers 7 bases. This CDR3 comprises 15 residues. Germline loops: CDR1 SGHKS, CDR2 YYEKEE (reference sequence). The junction had 3 bases not matched to a gene; V was cut back by 1 base and J by 0 bases. The CDR3 loop is CASSLLGQVNTEAFF. CDR3 DNA: TGTGCCAGCAGCTTGTTAGGACAGGTGAACACTGAAGCTTTCTTT.

The chain combines TRBV3-1 (or the pseudogene TRBV3-2) with TRBJ2-7, with 8 bases fitting TRBD1. The V gene end was trimmed by 4 bases and the J gene end by 6 bases; junction bases not matched to a gene: 5. The V gene's germline CDR1 is LGHDT and CDR2 YNNKEL (reference sequence). The CDR3 has 13 amino acids. CDR3 in amino acids: CASSPTTGGEQYF. CDR3 coding DNA: TGTGCCAGCAGCCCGACCACAGGGGGCGAGCAGTACTTC.

The rearrangement links TRBV4-2 to TRBJ1-6, with 7 positions matching TRBD1. J was trimmed by 1 base and V by 0 bases; bases with no gene match: 3. The CDR3 loop spans 17 amino acids. Germline V gives CDR1 LGHNA, CDR2 YNFKEQ. CDR3 sequence reads: CASSQEGGASYNSPLHF. The CDR3 DNA follows: TGTGCCAGCAGCCAAGAAGGGGGCGCTTCCTATAATTCACCCCTCCACTTT.

The chain has TRBV6-1 and TRBJ2-2; TRBD1 matches 7 bases. V lost 2 bases to trimming and J lost 6 bases; unmatched junction nucleotides: 6. CDR1 and CDR2 from the germline V gene are MNHNS and SASEGT. This CDR3 is built from 15 residues. The CDR3 nucleotides read TGTGCCAGCAGTGAAACTGACAGGGCGTCCGGGGAGCTGTTTTTT. Amino acid sequence: CASSETDRASGELFF.

The gene calls are TRBV27 and TRBJ1-5; 7 positions agree with TRBD1. The V and J ends lost 6 bases and 4 bases, in that order; junction bases with no gene match: 0. Germline V gene data show CDR1 as MNHEY and CDR2 as SMNVEV (reference sequence). This CDR3 contains 12 residues. The CDR3 protein is CASRTGNQPQHF. Written as DNA, the CDR3 is TGTGCCAGCAGGACAGGGAATCAGCCCCAGCATTTT.

The rearrangement joins TRBV29-1 to TRBJ1-2; 10 bases are a match to TRBD1. CDR1 and CDR2 (germline): SQVTM, ANQGSEA. This CDR3 has 14 residues. V gave up 6 bases and J gave up 3 bases; unmatched junction bases: 7. The CDR3 loop reads CSVAGQGRDYGYTF. The CDR3 bases are TGCAGCGTGGCGGGACAGGGGAGAGACTATGGCTACACCTTC.

J is TRBJ2-5 and V is TRBV14, with TRBD1 as a possible D gene (5 bases). V was cut by 5 bases and J by 5 bases, with 18 bases left in between. Germline lookup yields CDR1 SGHDN and CDR2 FVKESK. This CDR3 has 15 residues. In nucleotides, the CDR3 is TGTGCCAGCAGCGCTTTAGGGCATGGGGCCGAGACCCAGTACTTC. It encodes CASSALGHGAETQYF.

The chain has TRBV7-6 and TRBJ2-3; 7 bases are shared with TRBD1. The CDR3 length is 15 residues. Per the germline V gene, CDR1 is SGHVS and CDR2 is FNYEAQ. With V trimmed by 2 bases and J by 3 bases, 5 bases remained unmatched. CDR3 loop: CASSLLDRETDTQYF. The CDR3 DNA reads as TGTGCCAGCAGCTTATTAGACAGGGAGACAGATACGCAGTATTTT.

The V and J genes are TRBV7-6 and TRBJ2-1; D possibly corresponds to TRBD2 (5 bases). CDR3 length: 15 amino acids. Germline V gives CDR1 SGHVS, CDR2 FNYEAQ. Trimming took 5 bases from V and 0 from J, leaving 11 bases between them. The CDR3 DNA reads as TGTGCCAGCAGCCTCACGGGGAGCTCCTACAATGAGCAGTTCTTC. Translating gives CASSLTGSSYNEQFF. Variable domain in full (rest from reference TRBV7-6 and TRBJ2-1): GAGVSQSPRYKVTKRGQDVALRCDPISGHVSLYWYRQALGQGPEFLTYFNYEAQQDKSGLPNDRFSAERPEGSISTLTIQRTEQRDSAMYRCASSLTGSSYNEQFFGPGTRLTVL.

In DNA, the CDR3 is TGCGCCAGCAGTGAGTCGGGGCGAAATACGGAGCAGTACTTC. Residues: CASSESGRNTEQYF. The chain couples TRBV10-1 to TRBJ2-7, with D maybe TRBD1 (5 bases). This CDR3 has 14 amino acids. V lost 0 bases and J 7 bases, leaving 13 bases between the germline ends. Germline V lookup: CDR1 WNHNN, CDR2 SYGVQD (reference sequence).

This clone was counted a single time. This chain joins TRBV9 and TRBJ2-7; tentative D call: TRBD2 (6 bases). Germline loops: CDR1 SGDLS, CDR2 YYNGEE. V lost 2 bases and J lost 2, with 14 bases in between. CDR3 length: 15 amino acids. The CDR3 is CASSVAPGETYEQYF. CDR3 coding DNA: TGTGCCAGCAGCGTTGCCCCGGGGGAGACCTACGAGCAGTACTTC.

V and J are TRBV7-9 and TRBJ2-3; 7 bases map to TRBD1. The germline V gene has CDR1 SEHNR and CDR2 FQNEAQ (reference sequence). The CDR3 loop spans 15 amino acids. The J segment lost 0 bases and the V segment lost 8 bases, leaving 8 bases of the junction unmatched. The CDR3 sequence is CASGAYRGSTDTQYF. In nucleotides, the CDR3 is TGTGCCAGCGGAGCTTACAGGGGAAGCACAGATACGCAGTATTTT.

This clone has a count of ten or more. The gene calls are TRBV5-8 and TRBJ2-7; TRBD2 might be the D (5 bases). The CDR3 is 12 amino acids. The V end was cut by 7 bases, the J end by 2 bases, with 10 bases between. Germline values: CDR1 SGHTS, CDR2 YDEGEE. This CDR3 is CASGLNPYEQYF. The CDR3 DNA follows: TGTGCCAGCGGACTGAACCCCTACGAGCAGTACTTC.

The genes are TRBV5-1 and TRBJ2-7; D might be TRBD1 (6 bases). Trimming stripped 4 bases from V and 0 bases from J, with 11 bases between. Germline V gene lookup returns CDR1 SGHRS and CDR2 YFSETQ. The CDR3 length is 14 residues. The CDR3, as DNA: TGCGCCAGCAGCCAGGACAGCGACTCCTACGAGCAGTACTTC. It codes for CASSQDSDSYEQYF.

The chain carries TRBV11-2 and TRBJ2-5; D is perhaps TRBD2 (6 bases). This CDR3 contains 14 residues. Trimming left V 5 bases short and J 3 bases short, with 13 bases between. From germline, CDR1 is SGHAT and CDR2 FQNNGV. CDR3 sequence (DNA): TGTGCCAGCAGCCGACGGCGCGGGGAAGAGACCCAGTACTTC. This gives the protein CASSRRRGEETQYF.

The chain carries TRBV3-1 (or the pseudogene TRBV3-2) and TRBJ1-1; 9 bases are a match to TRBD1. From germline, CDR1 is LGHDT and CDR2 YNNKEL (reference sequence). This CDR3 is built from 15 residues. V was pared by 4 bases and J by 1 base, with 4 bases of the junction left unmatched. Written as DNA, the CDR3 is TGTGCCAGCAGCCCCCCGGGACAGGGGAACACTGAAGCTTTCTTT. This gives the protein CASSPPGQGNTEAFF.

In this sample, this clone turned up a few times. This chain connects TRBV5-6 to TRBJ1-1; maybe TRBD1 (6 bases). CDR1 is SGHDT and CDR2 is YYEEEE in the germline V gene. The V gene lost 2 bases and the J gene lost 11 bases, with 25 bases spanning the gap. CDR3 length equals 16 residues. The CDR3 nucleotides read TGTGCCAGCAGCTTAGGAGGATTGGACAGCCCATTGGGTGCTTTCTTT. Translation: CASSLGGLDSPLGAFF.

This chain links TRBV6-6 with TRBJ1-1, with a possible D match to TRBD1 (6 bases). The CDR3 sequence is 12 residues long. Per the germline V gene, CDR1 is MNHNY and CDR2 is SVGAGI (reference sequence). V dropped 3 bases and J dropped 8 bases, with 10 bases sitting between them. The CDR3 region is CASSYGGQEAFF. The CDR3 DNA is TGTGCCAGCAGTTATGGAGGACAGGAAGCTTTCTTT.

The rearrangement joins TRBV6-1 to TRBJ2-5; 10 bases are a match to TRBD2. Per germline, CDR1 MNHNS and CDR2 SASEGT. The V gene end was trimmed by 0 bases and the J gene end by 7 bases; junction bases not matched to a gene: 5. This CDR3 is 15 amino acids long. In DNA, the CDR3 is TGTGCCAGCAGTGAAGCTAGCGGGGGGAGGGGGACCCAGTACTTC. As protein: CASSEASGGRGTQYF.

V usage is TRBV6-2 or TRBV6-3 and J usage is TRBJ2-1, with TRBD2 matching 7 bases. There are 14 residues in the CDR3. CDR1 and CDR2 (germline): MNHEY, SVGEGT. The ends lost 5 bases at V and 12 bases at J; junction bases unmatched: 13. The CDR3 DNA sequence: TGTGCCAGCAGTCCCAGTCGCGGGAGAGAGGGGCAGTTCTTC. It translates to CASSPSRGREGQFF.

This clone was detected a few times. This sequence joins TRBV20-1 and TRBJ1-2; D call uncertain. Looked up from germline, CDR1 is DFQATT and CDR2 is SNEGSKA (reference sequence). V shed 3 bases and J shed 7 bases, with 18 bases lying between them. The CDR3 consists of 14 residues. The CDR3 spells CSASRRVVGGGYTF. The CDR3 DNA is TGCAGTGCTAGTAGGAGGGTGGTGGGAGGTGGCTACACCTTC.